These 10 T cell receptor beta chains were all obtained from the same sample, sequenced in a study of cytomegalovirus exposure and HLA in healthy donors. Only in-frame clones appear in the TCRdb table, and some are missing; sequencing was by immunoSEQ multiplex PCR. The sample lists around 60,000 clones; 90% to 96% were seen once. The sequencing sample was made of PBMCs. All receptors come from a young woman in good health and CMV-seronegative.

This chain joins TRBV19 and TRBJ1-2; 9 nucleotides align to TRBD1. In germline, CDR1 is LNHDA, CDR2 SQIVND (reference sequence). The length of the CDR3 is 16 residues. J was trimmed by 6 bases and V by 4 bases; bases with no gene match: 12. The CDR3 DNA follows: TGTGCCAGTAGTACGTCCGGGACAGGGAGGGGAAATGGCTACACCTTC. Its translation is CASSTSGTGRGNGYTF.

The chain combines TRBV19 with TRBJ1-2, with TRBD1 matching 7 bases. J gave up 4 bases and V 5 bases, and 7 bases lay outside the gene matches. The germline V gene has CDR1 LNHDA and CDR2 SQIVND (reference sequence). The CDR3 is made up of 14 amino acids. CDR3 sequence (DNA): TGTGCCAGTAGTCCGACCACAGGGGCCTATGGCTACACCTTC. Translation gives CASSPTTGAYGYTF.

V and J are TRBV2 and TRBJ1-1, with D perhaps matching TRBD1 (5 bases). The V gene's germline CDR1 is SNHLY and CDR2 FYNNEI. V shed 4 bases and J shed 1 base, with 10 bases lying between them. This CDR3 is 14 amino acids long. Here the CDR3 reads CASSGGTGNTEAFF. CDR3 nucleotides: TGTGCCAGCAGTGGAGGAACAGGGAACACTGAAGCTTTCTTT.

CDR3: CASSLFRTATNEKLFF. For the CDR3, the DNA is TGTGCCAGCAGTTTATTTCGGACTGCAACTAATGAAAAACTGTTTTTT. V and J are TRBV27 and TRBJ1-4; D call uncertain. Germline CDR1 is MNHEY and CDR2 is SMNVEV (reference sequence). The V end lost 1 base, the J end lost 0 bases, and 9 bases lay between the germline ends. The CDR3 loop spans 16 amino acids.

CDR3: CASSVGGGLAEEQFF. Here the CDR3 DNA reads TGTGCCAGCAGCGTAGGTGGGGGACTAGCGGAAGAGCAGTTCTTC. This chain links TRBV9 with TRBJ2-1; TRBD2 aligns across 11 bases. Per germline, CDR1 SGDLS and CDR2 YYNGEE. The CDR3 runs to 15 residues. The ends lost 0 bases at V and 10 bases at J; junction bases unmatched: 6.

V is TRBV7-2 and J is TRBJ2-7, with 12 nucleotides matching TRBD2. This CDR3 has 16 residues. V lost 5 bases and J lost 5; bases outside the gene matches: 10. In germline, CDR1 is SGHTA, CDR2 FQGNSA. In nucleotides, the CDR3 is TGTGCCAGCAGCCCCCCCGGGACTAGCGGGTTCCACGAGCAGTACTTC. It codes for CASSPPGTSGFHEQYF.

The V call is TRBV5-6, the J call TRBJ1-2; D possibly corresponds to TRBD1 (5 bases). This CDR3 region has 14 residues. V lost 4 bases and J lost 2, with 12 bases in between. The germline V gene encodes CDR1 SGHDT and CDR2 YYEEEE. CDR3 loop: CASSPGVSNYGYTF. In DNA, the CDR3 is TGTGCCAGCAGCCCGGGGGTCTCAAACTATGGCTACACCTTC.

This chain connects TRBV6-5 to TRBJ2-7; TRBD1 aligns across 9 bases. Germline V gene data show CDR1 as MNHEY and CDR2 as SVGAGI. Trimming removed 5 bases from V and 12 bases from J; junction bases left unmatched: 8. This CDR3 has 12 amino acids. CDR3 residues: CASSPRGQGRYF. CDR3 bases: TGTGCCAGCAGTCCCCGTGGACAGGGGAGGTACTTC.

The chain links TRBV27 to TRBJ2-2; tentatively, D is TRBD2 (5 bases). The germline V gene encodes CDR1 MNHEY and CDR2 SMNVEV (reference sequence). Trimming shortened V by 6 bases and J by 4 bases, and 15 bases separated the two germline ends. The CDR3 spans 15 residues. The CDR3 sequence is CASRELGSGTGELFF. The DNA of the CDR3 is TGTGCCAGCAGGGAACTAGGGTCGGGCACCGGGGAGCTGTTTTTT.

The chain employs TRBV11-2 and TRBJ1-1, with D maybe TRBD1 (5 bases). The V gene's germline CDR1 is SGHAT and CDR2 FQNNGV. The CDR3 totals 14 residues. The V end was cut by 1 base, the J end by 4 bases, with 10 bases between. In DNA form, the CDR3 reads TGTGCCAGCAGCTTAGCTTCGGGGGGCACTGAAGCTTTCTTT. Its protein is CASSLASGGTEAFF. The variable domain in full, completed from reference TRBV11-2 and TRBJ1-1, reads EAGVAQSPRYKIIEKRQSVAFWCNPISGHATLYWYQQILGQGPKLLIQFQNNGVVDDSQLPKDRFSAERLKGVDSTLKIQPAKLEDSAVYLCASSLASGGTEAFFGQGTRLTVV.